This TCR beta chain was recovered during a study of Ad26.COV2.S vaccination and SARS-CoV-2 variants. The study's findings and limits: Using TCR breadth and depth analyses may have led to underestimated total T cell responses.

Clones were read by immunoSEQ multiplex PCR, and TCRdb kept only the in-frame ones, dropping some. The profile covers approximately 300,000 clones, with about 82% appearing a single time and 1.9% taken by the ten largest. Treatment given: over 15 received Ad26.COV2.S at low or high dose, single or two shots; about 5 received placebo; per-sample allocation not given. Collection of samples fell on day 63 after the first vaccine or placebo injection. Concerning this clone itself: Its antigen is unknown.

The sequences come from peripheral blood, collected in a trial of Ad26.COV2.S vaccine versus placebo. The clonotype comes from a person between 18 and 60 years old who received the Ad26.COV2.S COVID-19 vaccine or a placebo.

The CDR3 region is CASSDRDRETQYF. DNA of the CDR3: TGTGCCAGCAGTGACAGGGATAGGGAGACCCAGTACTTC. The rearrangement joins TRBV6-2 or TRBV6-3 to TRBJ2-5; 7 bases match TRBD1. CDR3 length: 13 residues. The ends lost 5 bases at V and 5 bases at J; junction bases unmatched: 5. Germline loops: CDR1 MNHEY, CDR2 SVGEGT.